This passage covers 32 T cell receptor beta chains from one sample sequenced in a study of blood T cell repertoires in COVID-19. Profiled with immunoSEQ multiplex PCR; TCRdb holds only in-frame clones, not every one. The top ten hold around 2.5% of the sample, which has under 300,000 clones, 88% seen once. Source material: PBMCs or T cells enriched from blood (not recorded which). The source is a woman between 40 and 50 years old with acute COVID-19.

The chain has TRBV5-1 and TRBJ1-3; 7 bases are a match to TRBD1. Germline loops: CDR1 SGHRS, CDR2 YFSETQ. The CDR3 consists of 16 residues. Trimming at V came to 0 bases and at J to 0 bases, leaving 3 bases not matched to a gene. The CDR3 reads CASSLAGTDSGNTIYF. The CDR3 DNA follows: TGCGCCAGCAGCTTGGCCGGGACAGACTCTGGAAACACCATATATTTT.

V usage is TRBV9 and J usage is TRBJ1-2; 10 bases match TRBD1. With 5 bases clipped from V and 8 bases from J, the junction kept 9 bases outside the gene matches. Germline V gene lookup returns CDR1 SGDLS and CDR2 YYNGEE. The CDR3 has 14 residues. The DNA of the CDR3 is TGTGCCAGCAGTAAGACAGGGGGCGCGAAAGGCTACACCTTC. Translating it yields CASSKTGGAKGYTF.

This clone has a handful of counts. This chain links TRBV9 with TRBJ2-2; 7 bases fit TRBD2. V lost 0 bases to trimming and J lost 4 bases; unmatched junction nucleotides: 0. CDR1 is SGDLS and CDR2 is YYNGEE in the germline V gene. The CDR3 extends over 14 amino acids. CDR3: CASSVGTSTGELFF. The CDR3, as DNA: TGTGCCAGCAGCGTAGGGACTAGCACCGGGGAGCTGTTTTTT.

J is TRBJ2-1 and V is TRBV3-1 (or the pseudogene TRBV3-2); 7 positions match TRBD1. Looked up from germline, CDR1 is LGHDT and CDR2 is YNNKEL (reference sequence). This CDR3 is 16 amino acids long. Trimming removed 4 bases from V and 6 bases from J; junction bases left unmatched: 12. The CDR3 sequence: CASSPLRGQRLNEQFF. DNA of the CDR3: TGTGCCAGCAGCCCTCTAAGGGGACAGCGCCTCAATGAGCAGTTCTTC.

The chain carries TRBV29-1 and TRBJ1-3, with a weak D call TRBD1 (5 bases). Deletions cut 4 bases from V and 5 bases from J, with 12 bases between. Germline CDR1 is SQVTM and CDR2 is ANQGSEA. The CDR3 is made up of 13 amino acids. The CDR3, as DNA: TGCAGCGTTGGGGACGCGGGGAGAAACACCATATATTTT. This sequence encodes CSVGDAGRNTIYF.

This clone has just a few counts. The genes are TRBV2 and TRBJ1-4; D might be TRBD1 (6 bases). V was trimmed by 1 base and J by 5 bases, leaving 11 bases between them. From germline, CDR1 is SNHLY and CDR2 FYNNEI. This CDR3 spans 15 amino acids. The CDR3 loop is CASSEVGTPNEKLFF. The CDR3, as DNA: TGTGCCAGCAGTGAAGTGGGGACACCGAATGAAAAACTGTTTTTT.

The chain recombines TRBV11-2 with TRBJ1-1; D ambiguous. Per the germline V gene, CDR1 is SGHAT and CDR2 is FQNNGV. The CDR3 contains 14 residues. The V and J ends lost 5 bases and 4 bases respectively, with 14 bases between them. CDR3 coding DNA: TGTGCCAGCAGCCCTGATGCGGGTGGCACTGAAGCTTTCTTT. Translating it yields CASSPDAGGTEAFF. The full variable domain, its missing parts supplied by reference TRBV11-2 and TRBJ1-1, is EAGVAQSPRYKIIEKRQSVAFWCNPISGHATLYWYQQILGQGPKLLIQFQNNGVVDDSQLPKDRFSAERLKGVDSTLKIQPAKLEDSAVYLCASSPDAGGTEAFFGQGTRLTVV.

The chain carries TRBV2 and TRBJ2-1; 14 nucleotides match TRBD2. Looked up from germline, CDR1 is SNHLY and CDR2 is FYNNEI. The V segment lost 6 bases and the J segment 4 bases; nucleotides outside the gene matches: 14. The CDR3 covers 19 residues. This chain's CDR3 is CASSSPGTSGSVRYNEQFF. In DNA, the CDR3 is TGTGCCAGCAGCTCACCCGGGACTAGCGGGAGCGTACGGTACAATGAGCAGTTCTTC.

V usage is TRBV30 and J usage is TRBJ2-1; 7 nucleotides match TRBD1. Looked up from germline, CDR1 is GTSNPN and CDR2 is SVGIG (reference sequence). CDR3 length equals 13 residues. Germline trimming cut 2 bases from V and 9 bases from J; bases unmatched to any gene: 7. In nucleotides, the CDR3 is TGTGCCTGGAGTACCCAGGGGGACACTGAGCAGTTCTTC. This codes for CAWSTQGDTEQFF.

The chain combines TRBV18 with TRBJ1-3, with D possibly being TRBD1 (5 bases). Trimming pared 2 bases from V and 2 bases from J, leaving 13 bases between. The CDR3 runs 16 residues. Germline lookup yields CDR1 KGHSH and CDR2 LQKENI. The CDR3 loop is CASSPGVQGTGNTIYF. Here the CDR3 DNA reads TGTGCCAGCTCACCAGGGGTGCAGGGTACTGGAAACACCATATATTTT.

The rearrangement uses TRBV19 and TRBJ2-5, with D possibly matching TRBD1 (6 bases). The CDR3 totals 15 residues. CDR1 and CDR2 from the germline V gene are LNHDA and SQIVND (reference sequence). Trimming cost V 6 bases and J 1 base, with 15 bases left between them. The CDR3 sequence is CASSTYGTSQETQYF. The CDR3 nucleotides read TGTGCCAGTAGCACTTACGGGACATCCCAAGAGACCCAGTACTTC.

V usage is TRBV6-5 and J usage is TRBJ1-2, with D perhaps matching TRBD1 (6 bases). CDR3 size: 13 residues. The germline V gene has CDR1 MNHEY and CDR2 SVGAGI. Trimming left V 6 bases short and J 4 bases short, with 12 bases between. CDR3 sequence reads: CASRRTDLYGYTF. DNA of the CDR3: TGTGCCAGCAGAAGGACAGACCTCTATGGCTACACCTTC.

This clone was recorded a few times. CDR3 nucleotide sequence: TGCGCCAGCAGTCAGGGAGGCCCCCAAGAGACCCAGTACTTC. The encoded protein is CASSQGGPQETQYF. The chain has TRBV5-1 and TRBJ2-5, with a weak D call TRBD2 (6 bases). Trimming took off 5 bases at V and 1 base at J, with 12 bases between the two ends. The CDR3 totals 14 residues. Germline loops: CDR1 SGHRS, CDR2 YFSETQ.

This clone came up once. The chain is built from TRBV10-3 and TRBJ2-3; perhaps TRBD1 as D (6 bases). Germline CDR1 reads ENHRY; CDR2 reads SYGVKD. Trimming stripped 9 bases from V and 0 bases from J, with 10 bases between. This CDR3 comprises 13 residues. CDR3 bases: TGTGCCATATGGACAGCTAGCACAGATACGCAGTATTTT. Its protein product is CAIWTASTDTQYF.

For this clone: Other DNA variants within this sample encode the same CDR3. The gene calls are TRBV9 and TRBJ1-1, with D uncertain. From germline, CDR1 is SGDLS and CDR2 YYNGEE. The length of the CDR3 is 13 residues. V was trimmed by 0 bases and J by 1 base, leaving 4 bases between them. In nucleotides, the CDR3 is TGTGCCAGCAGCGTAGCCGGGAACACTGAAGCTTTCTTT. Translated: CASSVAGNTEAFF.

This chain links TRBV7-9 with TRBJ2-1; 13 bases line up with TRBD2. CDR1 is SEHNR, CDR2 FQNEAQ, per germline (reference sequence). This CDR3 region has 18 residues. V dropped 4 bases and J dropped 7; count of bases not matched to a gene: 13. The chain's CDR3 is CASSSRGGTSGRVNEQFF. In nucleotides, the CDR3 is TGTGCCAGCAGCTCCCGGGGGGGTACTAGCGGGAGGGTTAATGAGCAGTTCTTC.

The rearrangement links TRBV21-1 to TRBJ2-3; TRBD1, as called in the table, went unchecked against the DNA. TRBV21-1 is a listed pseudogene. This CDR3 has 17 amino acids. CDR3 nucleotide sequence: TGTGCCAGCAGCACCTCGAGAACCGGGACAGGGGGAGATACGCAGTATTTT. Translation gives CASSTSRTGTGGDTQYF.

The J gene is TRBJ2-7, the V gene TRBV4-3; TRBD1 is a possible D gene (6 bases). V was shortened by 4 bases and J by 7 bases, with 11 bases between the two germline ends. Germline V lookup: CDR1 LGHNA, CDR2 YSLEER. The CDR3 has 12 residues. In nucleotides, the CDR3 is TGCGCCAGCAGCCCTACAGGGCGTGAGCAGTACTTC. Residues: CASSPTGREQYF.

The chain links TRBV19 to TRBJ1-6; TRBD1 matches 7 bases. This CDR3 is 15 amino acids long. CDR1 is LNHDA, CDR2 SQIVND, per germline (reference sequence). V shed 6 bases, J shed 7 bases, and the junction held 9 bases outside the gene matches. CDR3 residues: CASREPGQKNSPLHF. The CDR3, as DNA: TGTGCCAGTAGGGAACCGGGACAGAAGAATTCACCCCTCCACTTT.

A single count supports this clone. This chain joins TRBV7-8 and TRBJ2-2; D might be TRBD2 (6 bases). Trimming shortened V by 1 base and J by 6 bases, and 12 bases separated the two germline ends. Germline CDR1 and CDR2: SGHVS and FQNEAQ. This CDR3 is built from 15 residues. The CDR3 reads CASSLGRGWAGELFF. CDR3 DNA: TGTGCCAGCAGCTTAGGGCGGGGTTGGGCCGGGGAGCTGTTTTTT.

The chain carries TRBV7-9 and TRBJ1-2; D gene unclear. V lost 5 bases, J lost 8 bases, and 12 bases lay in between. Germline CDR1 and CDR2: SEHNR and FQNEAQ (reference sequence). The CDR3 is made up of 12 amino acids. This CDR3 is CASSARSGGYTF. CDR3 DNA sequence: TGTGCCAGCAGCGCTCGGAGTGGAGGCTACACCTTC.

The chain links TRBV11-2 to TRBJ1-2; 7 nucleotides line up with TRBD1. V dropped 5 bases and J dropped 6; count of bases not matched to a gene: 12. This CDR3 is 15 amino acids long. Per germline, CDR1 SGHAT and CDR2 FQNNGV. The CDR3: CASSLTDRPFDGYTF. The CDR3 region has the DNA TGTGCCAGCAGCCTGACGGACAGGCCCTTTGATGGCTACACCTTC.

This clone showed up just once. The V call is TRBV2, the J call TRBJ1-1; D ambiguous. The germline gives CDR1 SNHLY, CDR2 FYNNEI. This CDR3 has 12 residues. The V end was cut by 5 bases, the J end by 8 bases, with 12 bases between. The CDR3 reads CASSPSGVEAFF. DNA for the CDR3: TGTGCCAGCAGTCCATCCGGGGTCGAAGCTTTCTTT.

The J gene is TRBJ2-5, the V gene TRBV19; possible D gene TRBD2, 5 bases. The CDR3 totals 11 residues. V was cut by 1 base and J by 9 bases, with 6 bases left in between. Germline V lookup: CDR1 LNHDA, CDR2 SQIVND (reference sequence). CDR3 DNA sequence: TGTGCCAGTAGTATAGCGGAGGCCCAGTACTTC. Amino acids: CASSIAEAQYF. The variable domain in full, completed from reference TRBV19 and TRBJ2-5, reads DGGITQSPKYLFRKEGQNVTLSCEQNLNHDAMYWYRQDPGQGLRLIYYSQIVNDFQKGDIAEGYSVSREKKESFPLTVTSAQKNPTAFYLCASSIAEAQYFGPGTRLLVL.

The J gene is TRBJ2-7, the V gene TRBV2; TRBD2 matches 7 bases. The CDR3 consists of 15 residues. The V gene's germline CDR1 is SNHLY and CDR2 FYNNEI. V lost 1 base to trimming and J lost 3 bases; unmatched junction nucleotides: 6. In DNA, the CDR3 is TGTGCCAGCAGTGAAGGGGGGGGAAGGGGCTACGAGCAGTACGTC. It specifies CASSEGGGRGYEQYV.

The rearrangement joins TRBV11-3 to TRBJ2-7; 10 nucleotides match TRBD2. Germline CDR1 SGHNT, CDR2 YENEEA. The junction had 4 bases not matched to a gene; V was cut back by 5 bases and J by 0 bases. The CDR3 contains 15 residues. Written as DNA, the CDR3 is TGTGCCAGCAGCCCTAGCGGGGGAGCCTCCTACGAGCAGTACGTC. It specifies CASSPSGGASYEQYV.

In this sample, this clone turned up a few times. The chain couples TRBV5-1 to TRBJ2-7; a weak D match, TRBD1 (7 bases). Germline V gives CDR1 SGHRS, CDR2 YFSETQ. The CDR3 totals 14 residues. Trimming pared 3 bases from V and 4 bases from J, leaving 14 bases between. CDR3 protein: CASSSTTGRYEQYF. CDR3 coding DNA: TGCGCCAGCAGCTCAACGACAGGGAGGTACGAGCAGTACTTC.

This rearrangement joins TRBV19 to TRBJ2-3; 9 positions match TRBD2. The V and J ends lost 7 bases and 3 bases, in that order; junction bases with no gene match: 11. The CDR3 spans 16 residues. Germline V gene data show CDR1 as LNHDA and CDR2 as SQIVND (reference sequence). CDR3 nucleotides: TGTGCCAGTAAGGGGATGCGGGGGGGCCTGACAGATACGCAGTATTTT. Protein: CASKGMRGGLTDTQYF.

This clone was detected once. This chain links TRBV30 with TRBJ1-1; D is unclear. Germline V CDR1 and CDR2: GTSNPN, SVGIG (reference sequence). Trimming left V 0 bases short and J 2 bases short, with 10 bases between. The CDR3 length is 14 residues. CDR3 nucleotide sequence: TGTGCCTGGAGTGTGCACAGCCGAAACACTGAAGCTTTCTTT. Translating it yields CAWSVHSRNTEAFF.

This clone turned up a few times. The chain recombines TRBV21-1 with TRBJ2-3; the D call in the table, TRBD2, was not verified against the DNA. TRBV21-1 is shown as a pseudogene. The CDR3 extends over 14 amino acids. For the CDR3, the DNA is TGTGCCAGCAGCTCCAGCGGGAGGGGGGATACGCAGTATTTT. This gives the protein CASSSSGRGDTQYF.

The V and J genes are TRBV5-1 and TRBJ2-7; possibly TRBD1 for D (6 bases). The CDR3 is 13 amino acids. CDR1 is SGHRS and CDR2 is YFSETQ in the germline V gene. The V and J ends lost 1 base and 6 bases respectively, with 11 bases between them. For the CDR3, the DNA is TGCGCCAGCAGCTTGACAGGGATGATCGAGCAGTACTTC. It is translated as CASSLTGMIEQYF.

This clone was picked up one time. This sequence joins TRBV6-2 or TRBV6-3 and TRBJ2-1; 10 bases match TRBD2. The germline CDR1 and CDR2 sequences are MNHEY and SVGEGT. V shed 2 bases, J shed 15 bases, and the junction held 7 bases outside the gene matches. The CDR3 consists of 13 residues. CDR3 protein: CASSYTELAGMFF. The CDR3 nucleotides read TGTGCCAGCAGTTACACCGAACTAGCGGGGATGTTCTTC.